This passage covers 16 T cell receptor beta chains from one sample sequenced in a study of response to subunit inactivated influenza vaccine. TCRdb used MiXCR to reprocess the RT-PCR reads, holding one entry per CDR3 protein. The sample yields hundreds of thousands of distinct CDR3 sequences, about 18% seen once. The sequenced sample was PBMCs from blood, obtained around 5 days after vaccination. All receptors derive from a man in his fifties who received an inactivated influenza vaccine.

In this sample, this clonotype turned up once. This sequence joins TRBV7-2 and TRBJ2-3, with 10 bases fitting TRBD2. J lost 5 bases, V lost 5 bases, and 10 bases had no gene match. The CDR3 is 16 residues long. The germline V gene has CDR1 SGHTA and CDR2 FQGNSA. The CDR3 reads CASSASLAGVLDTQYF. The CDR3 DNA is TGTGCCAGCAGCGCCTCCCTAGCGGGGGTCTTAGATACGCAGTATTTT.

In nucleotides, the CDR3 is TGTGCCAGCAGCGGACTTCTTAGCACAGATACGCAGTATTTT. Its protein is CASSGLLSTDTQYF. The chain has TRBV11-1 and TRBJ2-3; D is perhaps TRBD2 (5 bases). The V and J ends lost 5 bases and 0 bases respectively, with 9 bases between them. The CDR3 runs 14 residues. The V gene's germline CDR1 is SGHAT and CDR2 FQDESV (reference sequence).

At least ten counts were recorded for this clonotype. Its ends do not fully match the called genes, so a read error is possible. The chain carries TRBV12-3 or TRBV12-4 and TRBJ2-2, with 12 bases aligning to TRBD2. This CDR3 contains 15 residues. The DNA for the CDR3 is TGTGCCAGCAGTCTAGCGGGAGGGGGTCCCGGGGAGCTGTTTTTT. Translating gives CASSLAGGGPGELFF.

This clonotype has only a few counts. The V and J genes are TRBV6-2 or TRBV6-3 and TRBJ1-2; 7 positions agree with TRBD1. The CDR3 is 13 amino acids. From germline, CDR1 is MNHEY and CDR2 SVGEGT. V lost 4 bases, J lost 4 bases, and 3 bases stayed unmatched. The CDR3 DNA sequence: TGTGCCAGCAGTTGGGGACAGTCCTATGGCTACACCTTC. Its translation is CASSWGQSYGYTF.

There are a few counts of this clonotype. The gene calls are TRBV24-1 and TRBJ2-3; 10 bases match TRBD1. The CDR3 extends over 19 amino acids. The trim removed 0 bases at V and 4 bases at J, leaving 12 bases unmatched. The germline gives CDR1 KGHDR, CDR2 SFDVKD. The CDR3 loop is CATSDLSGQGKSIPDTQYF. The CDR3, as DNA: TGTGCCACCAGTGATTTGTCGGGACAGGGGAAGTCAATTCCAGATACGCAGTATTTT.

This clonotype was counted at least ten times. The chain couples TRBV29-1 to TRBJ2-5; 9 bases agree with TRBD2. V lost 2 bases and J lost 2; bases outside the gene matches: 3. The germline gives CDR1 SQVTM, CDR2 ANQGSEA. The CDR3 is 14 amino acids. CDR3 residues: CSVERLAGQETQYF. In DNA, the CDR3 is TGCAGCGTTGAACGCCTAGCGGGACAAGAGACCCAGTACTTC.

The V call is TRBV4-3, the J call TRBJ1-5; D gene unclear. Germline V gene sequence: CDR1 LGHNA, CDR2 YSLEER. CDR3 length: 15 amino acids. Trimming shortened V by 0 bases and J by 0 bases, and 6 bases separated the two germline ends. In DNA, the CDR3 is TGCGCCAGCAGCCAAGATTTTAATAGCAATCAGCCCCAGCATTTT. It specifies CASSQDFNSNQPQHF.

CDR3 sequence (DNA): TGTGCCAGCAGTGGAACCGGGACAGGGAACTATGGCTACACCTTC. This codes for CASSGTGTGNYGYTF. This chain connects TRBV6-1 to TRBJ1-2, with TRBD1 identical over 9 bases. The CDR3 spans 15 residues. Trimming took 4 bases from V and 2 from J; bases not matched to a gene: 5. Germline V gives CDR1 MNHNS, CDR2 SASEGT.

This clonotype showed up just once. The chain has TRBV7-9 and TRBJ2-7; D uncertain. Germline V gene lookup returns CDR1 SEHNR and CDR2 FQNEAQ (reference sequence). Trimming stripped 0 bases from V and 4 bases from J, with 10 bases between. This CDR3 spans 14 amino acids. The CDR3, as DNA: TGTGCCAGCAGCTTAGCCGCGCGAGTATACGAGCAGTACTTC. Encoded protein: CASSLAARVYEQYF.

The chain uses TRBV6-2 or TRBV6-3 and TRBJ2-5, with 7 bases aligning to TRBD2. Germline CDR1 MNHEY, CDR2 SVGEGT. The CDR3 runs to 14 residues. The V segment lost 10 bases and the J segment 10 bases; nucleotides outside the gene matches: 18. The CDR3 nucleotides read TGTGCCACCACCCATATAGCGGGCCCGGGGGACCAGTACTTC. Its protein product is CATTHIAGPGDQYF.

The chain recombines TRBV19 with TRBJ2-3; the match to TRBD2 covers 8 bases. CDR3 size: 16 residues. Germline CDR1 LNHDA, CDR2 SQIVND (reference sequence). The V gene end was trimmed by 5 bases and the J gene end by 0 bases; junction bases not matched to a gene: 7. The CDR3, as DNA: TGTGCCAGTAGTGATAGGACTAGCATAAGCACAGATACGCAGTATTTT. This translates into CASSDRTSISTDTQYF.

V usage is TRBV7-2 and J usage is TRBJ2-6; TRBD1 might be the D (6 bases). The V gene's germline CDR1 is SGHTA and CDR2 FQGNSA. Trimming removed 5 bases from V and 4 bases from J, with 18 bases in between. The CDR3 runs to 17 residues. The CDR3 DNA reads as TGTGCCAGCAGCCCCACCCCGACAGGATCCGGGGCCAACGTCCTGACTTTC. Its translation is CASSPTPTGSGANVLTF.

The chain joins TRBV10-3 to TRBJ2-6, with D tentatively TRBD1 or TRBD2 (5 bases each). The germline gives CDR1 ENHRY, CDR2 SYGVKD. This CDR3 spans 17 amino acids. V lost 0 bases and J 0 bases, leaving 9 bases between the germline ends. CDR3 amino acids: CAISESRGTSGANVLTF. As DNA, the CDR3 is TGTGCCATCAGTGAGTCCCGAGGGACCTCTGGGGCCAACGTCCTGACTTTC.

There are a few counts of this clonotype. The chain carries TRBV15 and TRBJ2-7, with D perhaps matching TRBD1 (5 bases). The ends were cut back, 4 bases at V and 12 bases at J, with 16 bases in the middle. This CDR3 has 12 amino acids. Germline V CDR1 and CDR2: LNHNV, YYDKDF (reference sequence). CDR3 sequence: CATSTIGGARYF. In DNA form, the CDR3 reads TGTGCCACCAGCACCATTGGTGGGGCGCGGTACTTC.

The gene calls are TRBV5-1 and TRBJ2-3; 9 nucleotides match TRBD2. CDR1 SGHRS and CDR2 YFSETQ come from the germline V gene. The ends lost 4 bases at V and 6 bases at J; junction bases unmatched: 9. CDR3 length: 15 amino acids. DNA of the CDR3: TGCGCCAGCAGCATTGGCGGGGGGGCCAGGGATACGCAGTATTTT. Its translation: CASSIGGGARDTQYF.

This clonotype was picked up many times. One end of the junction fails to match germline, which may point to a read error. CDR3 DNA sequence: TGTGCCAGCAGCTTAACTAGCGGAGACAATGAGCAGTTCTTC. Protein: CASSLTSGDNEQFF. The chain combines TRBV5-1 with TRBJ2-1; 8 bases fit TRBD2. This CDR3 contains 14 residues. Germline values: CDR1 SGHRS, CDR2 YFSETQ.